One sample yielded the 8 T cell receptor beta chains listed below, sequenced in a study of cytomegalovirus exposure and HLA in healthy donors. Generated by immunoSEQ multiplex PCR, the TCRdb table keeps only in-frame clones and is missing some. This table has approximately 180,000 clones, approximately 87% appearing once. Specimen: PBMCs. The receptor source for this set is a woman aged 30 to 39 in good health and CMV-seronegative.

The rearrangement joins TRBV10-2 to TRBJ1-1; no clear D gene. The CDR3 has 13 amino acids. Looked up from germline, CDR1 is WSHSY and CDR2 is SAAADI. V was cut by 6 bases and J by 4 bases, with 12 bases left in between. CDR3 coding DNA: TGCGCCAGCAGCGGACTTGGACCCACTGAAGCTTTCTTT. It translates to CASSGLGPTEAFF.

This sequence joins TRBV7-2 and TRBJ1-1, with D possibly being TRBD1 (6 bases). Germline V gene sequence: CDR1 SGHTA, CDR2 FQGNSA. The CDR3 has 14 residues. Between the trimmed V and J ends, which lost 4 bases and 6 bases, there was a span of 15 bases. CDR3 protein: CASSSLGGRAEAFF. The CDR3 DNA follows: TGTGCCAGCAGCTCCTTAGGGGGACGCGCTGAAGCTTTCTTT.

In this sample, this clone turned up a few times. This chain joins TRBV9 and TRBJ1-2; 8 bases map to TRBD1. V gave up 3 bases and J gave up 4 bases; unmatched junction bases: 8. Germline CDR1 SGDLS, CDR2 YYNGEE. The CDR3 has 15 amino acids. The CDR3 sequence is CASSDPSGTGYGYTF. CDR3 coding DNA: TGTGCCAGCAGCGACCCGTCCGGGACAGGCTATGGCTACACCTTC. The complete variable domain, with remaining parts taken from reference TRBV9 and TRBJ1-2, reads DSGVTQTPKHLITATGQRVTLRCSPRSGDLSVYWYQQSLDQGLQFLIQYYNGEERAKGNILERFSAQQFPDLHSELNLSSLELGDSALYFCASSDPSGTGYGYTFGSGTRLTVV.

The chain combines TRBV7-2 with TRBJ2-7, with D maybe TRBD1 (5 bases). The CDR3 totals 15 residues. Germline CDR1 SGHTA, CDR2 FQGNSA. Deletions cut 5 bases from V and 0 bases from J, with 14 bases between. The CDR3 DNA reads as TGTGCCAGCAGCCGAGCCAGGGTACCCTCCTACGAGCAGTACTTC. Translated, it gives CASSRARVPSYEQYF.

The CDR3 sequence: CASSVEGSNQPQHF. The CDR3, as DNA: TGTGCCAGCAGCGTAGAGGGGAGCAATCAGCCCCAGCATTTT. The chain combines TRBV9 with TRBJ1-5; possible D gene TRBD1, 5 bases. The length of the CDR3 is 14 residues. The V gene lost 0 bases and the J gene lost 1 base, with 5 bases spanning the gap. Germline assignment: CDR1 SGDLS and CDR2 YYNGEE.

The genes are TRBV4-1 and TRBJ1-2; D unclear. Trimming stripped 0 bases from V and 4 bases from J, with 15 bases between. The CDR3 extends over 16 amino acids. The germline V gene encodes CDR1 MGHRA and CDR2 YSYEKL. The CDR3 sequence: CASSQEGGREIYGYTF. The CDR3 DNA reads TGCGCCAGCAGCCAAGAAGGAGGTCGGGAAATCTATGGCTACACCTTC.

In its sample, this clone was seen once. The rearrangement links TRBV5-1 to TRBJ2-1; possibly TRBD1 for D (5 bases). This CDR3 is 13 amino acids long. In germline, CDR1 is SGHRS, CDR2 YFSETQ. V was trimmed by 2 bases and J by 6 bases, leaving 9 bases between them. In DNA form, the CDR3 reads TGCGCCAGCAGCTTTAGGACAAGCAATGAGCAGTTCTTC. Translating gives CASSFRTSNEQFF.

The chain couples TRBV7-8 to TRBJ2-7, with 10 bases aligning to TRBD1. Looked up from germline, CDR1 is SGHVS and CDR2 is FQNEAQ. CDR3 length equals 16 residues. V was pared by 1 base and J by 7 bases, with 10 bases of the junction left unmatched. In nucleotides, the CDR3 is TGTGCCAGCAGCTTAGTCGGGACAGGGGTGAAGAAAGAGCAGTACTTC. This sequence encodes CASSLVGTGVKKEQYF.